This T cell receptor (beta chain) derives from a study of T cell responses to AZD1222 COVID-19 vaccine. The wider study: Doses given second, at about 4 or about 12 weeks, were pooled.

Study results and limitations: Clonal diversity may have been underestimated in mostly white British donors. Mapped onto spike, vaccine-associated CD4 TCRs spanned it and were dominant at 160-218 and 743-854. At baseline, seropositivity was found in only a handful of AZD1222 recipients.

The germline V and J ends were trimmed by 0 bases and 16 bases, with 13 bases remaining between them. The V gene's germline CDR1 is SEHNR and CDR2 FQNEAQ (reference sequence). The CDR3 has 13 amino acids. Concerning this clone: Its antigen is unknown.

The protocol was immunoSEQ multiplex PCR, while the TCRdb copy is restricted to in-frame clones and leaves out a portion. Here the sample spans approximately 35,000 clones, around 88% being singletons. The gene calls are TRBV7-9 and TRBJ1-6; D is undetermined. The sample in question was peripheral blood, obtained on day 0 of AZD1222 vaccination. The clonotype comes from an adult in good health. The CDR3 DNA reads TGTGCCAGCAGCTTAGCGCAGCAATTGTCTCTCCACTTT. Translating gives CASSLAQQLSLHF.